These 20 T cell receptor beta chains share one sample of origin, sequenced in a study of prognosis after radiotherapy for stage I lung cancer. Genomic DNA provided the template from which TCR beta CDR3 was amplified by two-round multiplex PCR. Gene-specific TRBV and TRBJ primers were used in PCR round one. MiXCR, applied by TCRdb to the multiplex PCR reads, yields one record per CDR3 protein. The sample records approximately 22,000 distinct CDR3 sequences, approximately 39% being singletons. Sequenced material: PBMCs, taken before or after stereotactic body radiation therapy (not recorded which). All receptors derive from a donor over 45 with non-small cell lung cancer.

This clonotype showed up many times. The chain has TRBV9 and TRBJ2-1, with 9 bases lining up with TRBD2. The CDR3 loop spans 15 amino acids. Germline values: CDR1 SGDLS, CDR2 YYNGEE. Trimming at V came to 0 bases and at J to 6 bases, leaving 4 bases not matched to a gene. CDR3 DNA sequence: TGTGCCAGCAGCGTAGTGGAAGCGGGGGGCAATGAGCAGTTCTTC. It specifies CASSVVEAGGNEQFF.

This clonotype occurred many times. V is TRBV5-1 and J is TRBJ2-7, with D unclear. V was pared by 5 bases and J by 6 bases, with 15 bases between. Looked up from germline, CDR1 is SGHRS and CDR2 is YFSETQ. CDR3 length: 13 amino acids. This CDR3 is CASRAQTSPEQYF. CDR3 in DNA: TGCGCCAGCAGGGCACAAACCTCCCCCGAGCAGTACTTC.

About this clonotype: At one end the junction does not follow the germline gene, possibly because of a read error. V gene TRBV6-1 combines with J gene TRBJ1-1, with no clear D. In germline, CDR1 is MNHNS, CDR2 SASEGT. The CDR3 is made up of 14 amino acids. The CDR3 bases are TGTGCCAGCCAGTCGGGTCGGTGGGCCACTGAGGCTTTCTTT. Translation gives CASQSGRWATEAFF.

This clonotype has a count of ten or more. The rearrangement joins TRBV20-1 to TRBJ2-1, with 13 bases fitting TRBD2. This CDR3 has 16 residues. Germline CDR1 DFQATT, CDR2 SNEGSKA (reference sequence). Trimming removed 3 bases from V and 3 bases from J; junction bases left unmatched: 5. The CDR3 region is CSASTSGRAFYNEQFF. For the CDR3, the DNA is TGCAGTGCTAGCACTAGCGGGAGGGCCTTCTACAATGAGCAGTTCTTC.

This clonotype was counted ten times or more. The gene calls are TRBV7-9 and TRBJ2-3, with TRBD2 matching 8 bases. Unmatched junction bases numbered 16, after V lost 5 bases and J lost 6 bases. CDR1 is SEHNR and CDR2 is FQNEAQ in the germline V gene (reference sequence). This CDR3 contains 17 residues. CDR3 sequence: CASSRGGGSGIFDTQYF. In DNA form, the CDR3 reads TGTGCCAGCAGCCGCGGAGGGGGTAGCGGGATTTTTGATACGCAGTATTTT.

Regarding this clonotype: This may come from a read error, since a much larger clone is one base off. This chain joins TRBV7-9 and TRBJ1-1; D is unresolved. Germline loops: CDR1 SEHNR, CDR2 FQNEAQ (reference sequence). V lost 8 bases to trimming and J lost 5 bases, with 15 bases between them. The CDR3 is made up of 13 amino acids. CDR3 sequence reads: CASGHGLGTEAFF. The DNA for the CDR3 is TGTGCCAGCGGGCATGGTTTGGGAACTGAAGCTTTCTTT.

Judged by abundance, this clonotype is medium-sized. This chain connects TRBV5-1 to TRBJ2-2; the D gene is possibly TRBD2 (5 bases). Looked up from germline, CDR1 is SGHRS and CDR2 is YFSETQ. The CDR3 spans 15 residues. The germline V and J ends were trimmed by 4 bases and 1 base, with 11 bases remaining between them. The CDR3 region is CASSMGDLNTGELFF. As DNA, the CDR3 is TGCGCCAGCAGCATGGGAGACCTGAACACCGGGGAGCTGTTTTTT.

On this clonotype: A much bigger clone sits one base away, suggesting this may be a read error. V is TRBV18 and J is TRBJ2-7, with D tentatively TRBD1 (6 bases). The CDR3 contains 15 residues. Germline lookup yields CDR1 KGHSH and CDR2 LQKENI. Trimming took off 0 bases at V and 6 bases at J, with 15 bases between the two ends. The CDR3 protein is CASSPPSGASGEQYF. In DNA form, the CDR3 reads TGTGCCAGCTCACCACCGTCAGGGGCGAGTGGCGAGCAGTACTTC.

The CDR3 sequence is CASSFWGTYEQYF. CDR3 coding DNA: TGTGCCAGCAGTTTTTGGGGAACCTACGAGCAGTACTTC. The J gene is TRBJ2-7, the V gene TRBV27; D remains ambiguous. This CDR3 has 13 residues. The V end lost 3 bases, the J end lost 2 bases, and 8 bases lay between the germline ends. Germline CDR1 MNHEY, CDR2 SMNVEV (reference sequence).

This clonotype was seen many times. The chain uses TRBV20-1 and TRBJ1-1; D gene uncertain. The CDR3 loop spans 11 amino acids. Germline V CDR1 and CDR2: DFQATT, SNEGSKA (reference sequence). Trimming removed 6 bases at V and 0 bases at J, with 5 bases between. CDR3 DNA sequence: TGCAGTGCCCCGGTGAACACTGAAGCTTTCTTT. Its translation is CSAPVNTEAFF.

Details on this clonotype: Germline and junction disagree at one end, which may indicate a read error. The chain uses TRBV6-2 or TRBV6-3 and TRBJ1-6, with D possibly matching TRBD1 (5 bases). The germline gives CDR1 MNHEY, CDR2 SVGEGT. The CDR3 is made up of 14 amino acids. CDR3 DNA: TGTGACAGCAGAAGGGTGGGGGTGGGTTCACCCCTCCACTTT. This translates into CDSRRVGVGSPLHF.

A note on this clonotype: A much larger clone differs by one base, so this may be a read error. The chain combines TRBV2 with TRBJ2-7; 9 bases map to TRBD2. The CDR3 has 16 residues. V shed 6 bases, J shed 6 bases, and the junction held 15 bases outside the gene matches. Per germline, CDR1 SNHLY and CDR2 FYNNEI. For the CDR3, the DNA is TGTGCCAGCAGCCTTAGCGGGAGTCTGAGCCCTCTCGAGCAGTACTTC. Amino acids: CASSLSGSLSPLEQYF.

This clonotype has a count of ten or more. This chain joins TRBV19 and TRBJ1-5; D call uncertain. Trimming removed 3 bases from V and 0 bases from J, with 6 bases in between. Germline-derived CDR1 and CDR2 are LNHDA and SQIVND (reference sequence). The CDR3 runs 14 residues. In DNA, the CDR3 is TGTGCCAGTAGTATGAGGAATAGCAATCAGCCCCAGCATTTT. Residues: CASSMRNSNQPQHF. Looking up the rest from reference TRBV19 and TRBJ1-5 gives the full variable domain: DGGITQSPKYLFRKEGQNVTLSCEQNLNHDAMYWYRQDPGQGLRLIYYSQIVNDFQKGDIAEGYSVSREKKESFPLTVTSAQKNPTAFYLCASSMRNSNQPQHFGDGTRLSIL.

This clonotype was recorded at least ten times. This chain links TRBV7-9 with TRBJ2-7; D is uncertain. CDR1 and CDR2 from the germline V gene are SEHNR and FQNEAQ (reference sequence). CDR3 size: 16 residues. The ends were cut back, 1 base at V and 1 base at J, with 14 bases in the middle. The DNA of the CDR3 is TGTGCCAGCAGCTTAGTTGCGAACGCAGCGTCCTACGAGCAGTACTTC. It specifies CASSLVANAASYEQYF.

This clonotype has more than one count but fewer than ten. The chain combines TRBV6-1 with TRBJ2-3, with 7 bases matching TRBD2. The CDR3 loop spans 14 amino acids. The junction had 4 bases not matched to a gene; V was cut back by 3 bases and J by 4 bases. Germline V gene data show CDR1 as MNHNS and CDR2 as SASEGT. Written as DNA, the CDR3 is TGTGCCAGCAGTGAGGGGGGGGGAGCAGATACGCAGTATTTT. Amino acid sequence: CASSEGGGADTQYF.

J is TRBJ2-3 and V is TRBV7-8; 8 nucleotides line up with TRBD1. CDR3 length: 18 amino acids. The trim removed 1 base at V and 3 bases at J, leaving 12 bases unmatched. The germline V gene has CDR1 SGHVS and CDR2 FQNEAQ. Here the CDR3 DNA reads TGTGCCAGCAGCTTAGGCCCGTCGAGCAGGGGGCGGACAGATACGCAGTATTTT. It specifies CASSLGPSSRGRTDTQYF.

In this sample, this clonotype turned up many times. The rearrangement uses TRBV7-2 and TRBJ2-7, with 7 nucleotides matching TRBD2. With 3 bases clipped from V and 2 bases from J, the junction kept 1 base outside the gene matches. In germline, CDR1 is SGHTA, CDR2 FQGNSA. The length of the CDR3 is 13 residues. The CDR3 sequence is CASSFRGAYEQYF. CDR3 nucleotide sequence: TGTGCCAGCAGCTTTCGGGGGGCCTACGAGCAGTACTTC.

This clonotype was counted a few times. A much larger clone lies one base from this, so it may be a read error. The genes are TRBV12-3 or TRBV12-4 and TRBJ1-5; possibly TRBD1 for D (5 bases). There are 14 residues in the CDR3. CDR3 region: CASSIGGSNQPRHF. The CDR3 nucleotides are TGTGCCAGCAGTATCGGGGGTTCGAATCAGCCCCGGCATTTT.

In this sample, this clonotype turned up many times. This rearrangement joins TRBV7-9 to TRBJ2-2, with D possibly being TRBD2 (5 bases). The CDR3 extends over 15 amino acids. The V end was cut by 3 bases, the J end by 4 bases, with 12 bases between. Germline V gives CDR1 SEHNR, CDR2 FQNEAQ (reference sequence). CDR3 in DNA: TGTGCCAGCAGCTTCCAGACGGCGGGCACCGGGGAGCTGTTTTTT. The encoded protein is CASSFQTAGTGELFF.

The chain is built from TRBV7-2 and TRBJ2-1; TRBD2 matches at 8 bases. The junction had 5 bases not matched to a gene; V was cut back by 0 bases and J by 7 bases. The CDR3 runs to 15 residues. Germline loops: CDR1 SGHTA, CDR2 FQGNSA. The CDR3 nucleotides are TGTGCCAGCAGCTTAGCAGCGGGAGAAGGAAATGAGCAGTTCTTC. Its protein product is CASSLAAGEGNEQFF.